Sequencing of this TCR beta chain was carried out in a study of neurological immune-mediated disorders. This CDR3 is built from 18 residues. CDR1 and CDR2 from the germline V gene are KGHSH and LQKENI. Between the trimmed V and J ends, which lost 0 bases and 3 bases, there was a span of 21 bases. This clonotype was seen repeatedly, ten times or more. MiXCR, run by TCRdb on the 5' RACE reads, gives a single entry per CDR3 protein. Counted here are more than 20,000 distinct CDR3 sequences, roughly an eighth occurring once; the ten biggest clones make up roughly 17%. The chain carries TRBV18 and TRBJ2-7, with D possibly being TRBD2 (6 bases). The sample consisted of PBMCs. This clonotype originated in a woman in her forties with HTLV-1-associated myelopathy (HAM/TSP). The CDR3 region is CASSPPGGSQPQFYEQYF. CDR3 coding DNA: TGTGCCAGCTCACCACCGGGGGGAAGTCAGCCCCAGTTCTACGAGCAGTACTTC.